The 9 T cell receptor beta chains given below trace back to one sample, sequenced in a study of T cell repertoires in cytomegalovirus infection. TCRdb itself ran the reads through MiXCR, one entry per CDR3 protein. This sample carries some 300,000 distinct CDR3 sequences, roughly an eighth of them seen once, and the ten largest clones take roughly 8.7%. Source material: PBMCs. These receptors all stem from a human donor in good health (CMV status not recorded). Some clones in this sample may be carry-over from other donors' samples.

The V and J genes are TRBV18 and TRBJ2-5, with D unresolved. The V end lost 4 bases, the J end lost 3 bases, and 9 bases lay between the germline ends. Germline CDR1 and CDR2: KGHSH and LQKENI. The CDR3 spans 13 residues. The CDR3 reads CASSLLTKETQYF. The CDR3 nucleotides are TGTGCCAGCTCACTACTAACGAAAGAGACCCAGTACTTC.

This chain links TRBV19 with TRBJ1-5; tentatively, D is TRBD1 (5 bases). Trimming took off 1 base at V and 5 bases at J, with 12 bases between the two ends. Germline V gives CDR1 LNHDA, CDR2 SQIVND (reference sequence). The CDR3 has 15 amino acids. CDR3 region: CASSIVGAGDQPQHF. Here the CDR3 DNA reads TGTGCCAGTAGTATAGTAGGGGCGGGCGATCAGCCCCAGCATTTT.

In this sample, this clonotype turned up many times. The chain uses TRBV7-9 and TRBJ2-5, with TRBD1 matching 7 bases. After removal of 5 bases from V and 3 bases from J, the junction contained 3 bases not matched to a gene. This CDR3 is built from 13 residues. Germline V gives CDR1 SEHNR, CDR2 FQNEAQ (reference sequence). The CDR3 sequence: CASSPGTEETQYF. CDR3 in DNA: TGTGCCAGCAGCCCCGGGACAGAAGAGACCCAGTACTTC.

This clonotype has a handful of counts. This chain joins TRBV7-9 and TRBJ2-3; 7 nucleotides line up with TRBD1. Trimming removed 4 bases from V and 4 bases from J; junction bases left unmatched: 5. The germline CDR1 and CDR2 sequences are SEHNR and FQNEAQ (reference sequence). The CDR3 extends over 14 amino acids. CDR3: CASSYDRVSDTQYF. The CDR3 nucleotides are TGTGCCAGCAGCTACGACAGGGTGTCAGATACGCAGTATTTT.

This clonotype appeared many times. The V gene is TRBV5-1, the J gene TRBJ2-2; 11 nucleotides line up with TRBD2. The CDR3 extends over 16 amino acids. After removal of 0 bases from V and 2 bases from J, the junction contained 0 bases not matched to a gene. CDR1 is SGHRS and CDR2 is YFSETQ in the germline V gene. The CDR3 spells CASSLGLAGNTGELFF. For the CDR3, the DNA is TGCGCCAGCAGCTTGGGACTAGCGGGAAACACCGGGGAGCTGTTTTTT.

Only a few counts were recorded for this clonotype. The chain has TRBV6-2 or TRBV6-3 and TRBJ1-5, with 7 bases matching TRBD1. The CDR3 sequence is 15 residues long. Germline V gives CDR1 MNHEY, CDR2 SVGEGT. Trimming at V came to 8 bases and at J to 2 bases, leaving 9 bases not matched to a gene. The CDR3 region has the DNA TGTGCCAGCGGACGGACAGGCCTGGGCAATCAGCCCCAGCATTTT. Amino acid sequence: CASGRTGLGNQPQHF.

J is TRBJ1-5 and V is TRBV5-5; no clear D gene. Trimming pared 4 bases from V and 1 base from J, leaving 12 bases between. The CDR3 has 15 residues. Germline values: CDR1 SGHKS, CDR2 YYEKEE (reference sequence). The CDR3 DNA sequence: TGTGCCAGCAGCACTAGACTACTAAGCAATCAGCCCCAGCATTTT. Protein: CASSTRLLSNQPQHF.

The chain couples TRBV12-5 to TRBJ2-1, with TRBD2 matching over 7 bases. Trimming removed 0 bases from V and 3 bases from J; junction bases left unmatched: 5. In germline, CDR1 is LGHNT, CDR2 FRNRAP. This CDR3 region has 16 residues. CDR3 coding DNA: TGTGCTAGTGGTTTGGTACTCGGCGGGAGCTACAATGAGCAGTTCTTC. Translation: CASGLVLGGSYNEQFF.

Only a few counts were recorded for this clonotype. CDR3 nucleotides: TGTGCCAGCCGACAGAATAGCAATCAGCCCCAGCATTTT. Encoded protein: CASRQNSNQPQHF. The V gene is TRBV19, the J gene TRBJ1-5; perhaps TRBD1 as D (5 bases). Germline lookup yields CDR1 LNHDA and CDR2 SQIVND (reference sequence). The CDR3 has 13 residues. Deletions cut 9 bases from V and 0 bases from J, with 9 bases between.